The 29 T cell receptor beta chains presented below share a single source sample, sequenced in a study of T cells in Graves' hyperthyroidism and ophthalmopathy. RNA transcripts gave rise to amplified TCR beta CDR3 regions. Primed by the HTBI set, a first-round RT-PCR was run on the TCR CDR3. TCRdb re-derived calls from the multiplex PCR reads in MiXCR, one entry per CDR3 protein. Of 400,000 to 500,000 distinct CDR3 sequences listed, over 12% are singletons. The sequencing input was blood. The receptors were sampled from a young man with Graves' ophthalmopathy.

This clonotype was counted at least ten times. The V and J genes are TRBV5-1 and TRBJ2-1; 9 bases align to TRBD2. This CDR3 comprises 17 residues. After removal of 4 bases from V and 3 bases from J, the junction contained 11 bases not matched to a gene. Germline V gene sequence: CDR1 SGHRS, CDR2 YFSETQ. The CDR3 DNA follows: TGCGCCAGCAGCACCAATACCGGGACTAGCCTCTACAATGAGCAGTTCTTC. It codes for CASSTNTGTSLYNEQFF.

The V and J genes are TRBV2 and TRBJ1-1; no clear D. The CDR3 covers 19 residues. V was clipped by 10 bases and J by 0 bases, with 30 bases between them. Looked up from germline, CDR1 is SNHLY and CDR2 is FYNNEI. DNA of the CDR3: TGTGCCACCCTCGGAAGTGTCAGTGCTGGGATTAGTGTGAACACTGAAGCTTTCTTT. It translates to CATLGSVSAGISVNTEAFF.

On this clonotype itself: A much larger clone sits a single nucleotide away, making a read error possible. This chain joins TRBV9 and TRBJ2-3; 11 nucleotides align to TRBD2. Germline loops: CDR1 SGDLS, CDR2 YYNGEE. V gave up 3 bases and J gave up 6 bases; unmatched junction bases: 6. This CDR3 is built from 15 residues. The CDR3 DNA is TGTGCCAGCAGCGAGGCTAGCGGGAGGAGGGATACGCAGTATTTT. Encoded protein: CASSEASGRRDTQYF. The full variable domain, completed using reference TRBV9 and TRBJ2-3, is DSGVTQTPKHLITATGQRVTLRCSPRSGDLSVYWYQQSLDQGLQFLIQYYNGEERAKGNILERFSAQQFPDLHSELNLSSLELGDSALYFCASSEASGRRDTQYFGPGTRLTVL.

A note on this clonotype: A read error may explain this, as a much larger clone is one base away. The genes are TRBV27 and TRBJ2-1; 9 bases are a match to TRBD2. V shed 6 bases, J shed 1 base, and the junction held 13 bases outside the gene matches. The CDR3 sequence is 18 residues long. Germline V gene lookup returns CDR1 MNHEY and CDR2 SMNVEV (reference sequence). The CDR3 sequence is CASSHETAGGPSYNEQFF. The CDR3 DNA sequence: TGTGCCAGCAGCCATGAGACGGCGGGAGGGCCGTCCTACAATGAGCAGTTCTTC.

This clonotype has ten or more counts. The genes are TRBV12-3 or TRBV12-4 and TRBJ2-1, with D unclear. The CDR3 sequence is 15 residues long. V shed 2 bases and J shed 1 base, with 9 bases lying between them. The CDR3 spells CASSLRRFSYNEQFF. DNA for the CDR3: TGTGCCAGCAGTTTACGTCGATTTTCCTACAATGAGCAGTTCTTC.

This clonotype was counted many times. The chain combines TRBV20-1 with TRBJ2-5; TRBD2 matches 10 bases. The CDR3 is 14 residues long. Germline V lookup: CDR1 DFQATT, CDR2 SNEGSKA (reference sequence). Trimming cost V 7 bases and J 6 bases; bases outside gene matches: 11. The DNA for the CDR3 is TGCAGTGTTCCGCCTAGCGGGAGACCGAAGACCCAGTACTTC. It encodes CSVPPSGRPKTQYF.

This clonotype was observed many times. This chain uses TRBV7-9 with TRBJ2-3; 8 positions match TRBD2. The CDR3 is made up of 16 amino acids. Germline V lookup: CDR1 SEHNR, CDR2 FQNEAQ (reference sequence). V lost 0 bases and J lost 0; bases outside the gene matches: 2. The DNA of the CDR3 is TGTGCCAGCAGCTTAGCGGCTAGCGGGAGCACAGATACGCAGTATTTT. Amino acid sequence: CASSLAASGSTDTQYF.

The table lists this clonotype with many counts. J is TRBJ1-2 and V is TRBV12-3 or TRBV12-4, with D possibly being TRBD1 (5 bases). V was clipped by 3 bases and J by 6 bases, with 8 bases between them. CDR3 length: 12 residues. The CDR3: CASSFGGDGYTF. The DNA for the CDR3 is TGTGCCAGCAGTTTCGGGGGGGATGGCTACACCTTC.

The chain employs TRBV19 and TRBJ2-1, with TRBD2 identical over 10 bases. CDR1 and CDR2 from the germline V gene are LNHDA and SQIVND (reference sequence). The CDR3 contains 15 residues. The junction had 4 bases not matched to a gene; V was cut back by 3 bases and J by 5 bases. The CDR3: CASSMLAGGNNEQFF. The CDR3 nucleotides are TGTGCCAGTAGTATGTTAGCGGGGGGCAACAATGAGCAGTTCTTC.

This clonotype was seen at least ten times. V is TRBV12-3 or TRBV12-4 and J is TRBJ2-2; D gene ambiguous. CDR3 length: 14 residues. Trimming cost V 8 bases and J 0 bases, with 10 bases left between them. The CDR3 sequence is CASYGSPNTGELFF. The CDR3 nucleotides are TGTGCCAGCTACGGCTCCCCGAACACCGGGGAGCTGTTTTTT.

This clonotype has just a few counts. The chain links TRBV6-5 to TRBJ2-1; perhaps D is TRBD1 or TRBD2 (6 bases each). The V gene's germline CDR1 is MNHEY and CDR2 SVGAGI. V lost 2 bases and J 4 bases, leaving 15 bases between the germline ends. The CDR3 runs to 16 residues. This chain's CDR3 is CASSYAGGLRYNEQFF. Here the CDR3 DNA reads TGTGCCAGCAGTTACGCCGGGGGCCTCCGATACAATGAGCAGTTCTTC.

This clonotype was found many times. V usage is TRBV10-3 and J usage is TRBJ2-7; 9 bases agree with TRBD1. The CDR3 consists of 15 residues. The V gene's germline CDR1 is ENHRY and CDR2 SYGVKD. With V trimmed by 5 bases and J by 4 bases, 9 bases remained unmatched. Written as DNA, the CDR3 is TGTGCCATCAGTAATCCCGGGACAGGGTTTTACGAGCAGTACTTC. It translates to CAISNPGTGFYEQYF.

This clonotype was detected ten times or more. J is TRBJ1-1 and V is TRBV2; 8 nucleotides agree with TRBD1. This CDR3 has 15 amino acids. Trimming cost V 6 bases and J 5 bases; bases outside gene matches: 11. The germline V gene has CDR1 SNHLY and CDR2 FYNNEI. The CDR3 DNA reads TGTGCCAGCAGGCCGGACAGGGCGGGTCGGACTGAAGCTTTCTTT. Residues: CASRPDRAGRTEAFF.

The CDR3 DNA sequence: TGTGCCAGCAGCCTCACTCGGGACAGGACGTACTTC. Translating gives CASSLTRDRTYF. The chain employs TRBV6-1 and TRBJ2-5, with 8 bases identical to TRBD1. Germline V gene sequence: CDR1 MNHNS, CDR2 SASEGT. The length of the CDR3 is 12 residues. The V gene end was trimmed by 6 bases and the J gene end by 13 bases; junction bases not matched to a gene: 10.

This clonotype was recorded a few times. This chain uses TRBV7-8 with TRBJ2-2; TRBD1 aligns across 9 bases. Germline-derived CDR1 and CDR2 are SGHVS and FQNEAQ. V lost 8 bases and J lost 6; bases outside the gene matches: 10. The CDR3 is 15 amino acids. The CDR3 loop reads CASHGWDREAGELFF. Here the CDR3 DNA reads TGTGCCAGCCACGGCTGGGACAGGGAGGCCGGGGAGCTGTTTTTT.

This clonotype was seen repeatedly, ten times or more. The gene calls are TRBV11-2 and TRBJ1-1; 7 bases agree with TRBD1. CDR3 length: 15 residues. With 0 bases clipped from V and 5 bases from J, the junction kept 6 bases outside the gene matches. The germline V gene encodes CDR1 SGHAT and CDR2 FQNNGV. In nucleotides, the CDR3 is TGTGCCAGCAGCTTAGAGACAGGGTCCGGGACTGAAGCTTTCTTT. It translates to CASSLETGSGTEAFF.

This clonotype was observed many times. CDR3: CASSWTTGSNEKLFF. The CDR3 DNA reads as TGCGCCAGCAGCTGGACAACAGGGTCTAATGAAAAACTGTTTTTT. The chain combines TRBV5-1 with TRBJ1-4; possible D gene TRBD1, 6 bases. CDR3 length: 15 residues. Germline-derived CDR1 and CDR2 are SGHRS and YFSETQ. Trimming removed 3 bases from V and 3 bases from J, with 12 bases in between. Complete variable domain (other parts from reference TRBV5-1 and TRBJ1-4): KAGVTQTPRYLIKTRGQQVTLSCSPISGHRSVSWYQQTPGQGLQFLFEYFSETQRNKGNFPGRFSGRQFSNSRSEMNVSTLELGDSALYLCASSWTTGSNEKLFFGSGTQLSVL.

This clonotype was seen repeatedly, ten times or more. The chain links TRBV7-9 to TRBJ2-5, with D tentatively TRBD2 (6 bases). The V end lost 8 bases, the J end lost 1 base, and 11 bases lay between the germline ends. CDR3 size: 13 residues. Germline V CDR1 and CDR2: SEHNR, FQNEAQ (reference sequence). The CDR3 loop is CASAGTSQETQYF. The CDR3, as DNA: TGTGCCAGCGCCGGGACTTCCCAAGAGACCCAGTACTTC. The variable domain in full, completed from reference TRBV7-9 and TRBJ2-5, reads DTGVSQNPRHKITKRGQNVTFRCDPISEHNRLYWYRQTLGQGPEFLTYFQNEAQLEKSRLLSDRFSAERPKGSFSTLEIQRTEQGDSAMYLCASAGTSQETQYFGPGTRLLVL.

This clonotype was detected many times. The junction shows a germline mismatch at one end, possibly a read error. The V gene is TRBV4-1, the J gene TRBJ2-7; the match to TRBD2 covers 10 bases. The CDR3 totals 14 residues. CDR1 is MGHRA and CDR2 is YSYEKL in the germline V gene. The CDR3 region has the DNA TGTGCCAGCAGCCAAGAGCGGGAGGGCTACGAGCAGTACTTC. This translates into CASSQEREGYEQYF.

This clonotype was observed a few times. The chain combines TRBV20-1 with TRBJ2-1; the D call may be TRBD1 or TRBD2 (5 bases each). V was pared by 3 bases and J by 1 base, with 13 bases between. CDR1 and CDR2 from the germline V gene are DFQATT and SNEGSKA (reference sequence). The CDR3 loop spans 15 amino acids. CDR3 nucleotide sequence: TGCAGTGCTAGGGGGCAGGGAGATTCCTACAATGAGCAGTTCTTC. Translated: CSARGQGDSYNEQFF.

The chain carries TRBV6-1 and TRBJ2-1, with 8 bases lining up with TRBD2. Germline V lookup: CDR1 MNHNS, CDR2 SASEGT. This CDR3 comprises 14 residues. The junction had 9 bases not matched to a gene; V was cut back by 6 bases and J by 8 bases. CDR3 DNA: TGTGCCAGCAGGCGAGTAGCGGGAATCGATGAGCAGTTCTTC. Translated: CASRRVAGIDEQFF.

This clonotype was recorded many times. In DNA form, the CDR3 reads TGTGCCAGCAGCTTAGCGACAGGGTCTCGGTCCGCAGATACGCAGTATTTT. As protein: CASSLATGSRSADTQYF. This chain links TRBV7-9 with TRBJ2-3, with 7 bases that match TRBD1. Trimming took 0 bases from V and 4 from J; bases not matched to a gene: 10. This CDR3 spans 17 amino acids. Germline V gene lookup returns CDR1 SEHNR and CDR2 FQNEAQ (reference sequence).

A single count supports this clonotype. The V and J genes are TRBV19 and TRBJ2-7; D possibly corresponds to TRBD2 (6 bases). The germline CDR1 and CDR2 sequences are LNHDA and SQIVND (reference sequence). This CDR3 spans 14 amino acids. V lost 5 bases, J lost 0 bases, and 11 bases lay in between. The CDR3 region is CASSSTGVSYEQYF. The DNA for the CDR3 is TGTGCCAGTAGTTCTACGGGAGTCTCCTACGAGCAGTACTTC.

The J gene is TRBJ1-6, the V gene TRBV7-9; D remains ambiguous. Germline assignment: CDR1 SEHNR and CDR2 FQNEAQ (reference sequence). The CDR3 has 14 amino acids. Trimming stripped 5 bases from V and 8 bases from J, with 13 bases between. CDR3 nucleotide sequence: TGTGCCAGCAGCCTACCCCTACAGTATTCACCCCTCCACTTT. Residues: CASSLPLQYSPLHF.

This clonotype was seen at least ten times. V and J are TRBV6-1 and TRBJ1-2; D is ambiguous. From germline, CDR1 is MNHNS and CDR2 SASEGT. Trimming shortened V by 6 bases and J by 2 bases, and 4 bases separated the two germline ends. The CDR3 spans 11 residues. CDR3 DNA sequence: TGTGCCAGCAGCCCGAACTATGGCTACACCTTC. It specifies CASSPNYGYTF.

This clonotype has ten or more counts. The chain recombines TRBV7-2 with TRBJ2-7, with 15 bases aligning to TRBD2. J gave up 6 bases and V 1 base, and 10 bases lay outside the gene matches. The CDR3 runs 18 residues. The germline CDR1 and CDR2 sequences are SGHTA and FQGNSA. CDR3 residues: CASSLVPGLAGGSGEQYF. DNA for the CDR3: TGTGCCAGCAGCTTAGTACCGGGACTAGCGGGGGGATCAGGCGAGCAGTACTTC. The variable domain in full, with the rest retrieved from reference TRBV7-2 and TRBJ2-7, is GAGVSQSPSNKVTEKGKDVELRCDPISGHTALYWYRQSLGQGLEFLIYFQGNSAPDKSGLPSDRFSAERTGGSVSTLTIQRTQQEDSAVYLCASSLVPGLAGGSGEQYFGPGTRLTVT.

V and J are TRBV10-3 and TRBJ1-3; 8 bases map to TRBD1. The CDR3 totals 16 residues. CDR1 and CDR2 from the germline V gene are ENHRY and SYGVKD. Trimming took 3 bases from V and 0 from J; bases not matched to a gene: 4. This chain's CDR3 is CAISDRDRSSGNTIYF. Here the CDR3 DNA reads TGTGCCATCAGTGACCGGGACAGGTCCTCTGGAAACACCATATATTTT.

In its sample, this clonotype was seen many times. This chain links TRBV10-3 with TRBJ2-7; 9 bases align to TRBD1. The V and J ends lost 0 bases and 4 bases, in that order; junction bases with no gene match: 7. Germline-derived CDR1 and CDR2 are ENHRY and SYGVKD. CDR3 length: 16 amino acids. CDR3: CAISESWTGARYEQYF. CDR3 nucleotides: TGTGCCATCAGTGAGTCATGGACAGGGGCAAGATACGAGCAGTACTTC.

This chain joins TRBV4-1 and TRBJ2-3, with TRBD1 as a possible D gene (6 bases). Germline CDR1 MGHRA, CDR2 YSYEKL. The CDR3 length is 15 residues. Trimming shortened V by 5 bases and J by 0 bases, and 12 bases separated the two germline ends. CDR3 DNA sequence: TGCGCCAGCAGCGAGGACAGAAAAAGCACAGATACGCAGTATTTT. Protein: CASSEDRKSTDTQYF.